The clone carrying this T cell receptor (beta chain) has a handful of counts. Its antigen is still unknown. This CDR3 has 15 amino acids. V lost 8 bases, J lost 0 bases, and 14 bases lay in between. Per germline, CDR1 SGHDT and CDR2 YYEEEE. The record originates from a study of neurological immune-mediated disorders. 5'RACE employing 10-nucleotide random UMIs yielded the cDNA. Using its own MiXCR run on the 5' RACE reads, TCRdb lists one record per CDR3 protein. The sample carries about 48,000 distinct CDR3 sequences, 20% to 30% recorded once. Stored at -80 C, 2 million PBMCs were the source of the unsorted libraries. The study, taken as a whole, reports: Multiple sclerosis was found to have the least TCR clonal expansion, below healthy controls, and HTLV-1-associated myelopathy the most. Subjects shared no identical expanded-clone CDR3 amino acid sequences, suggesting private TCR-beta repertoires in all groups.

This sequence joins TRBV5-6 and TRBJ2-2, with D possibly being TRBD1 or TRBD2 (6 bases each). Sequenced: PBMCs. The source of this sequence is an older woman in good health. The CDR3 DNA reads as TGTGCCAGTATGCCGCGGGACACGAACACCGGGGAGCTGTTTTTT. Its protein is CASMPRDTNTGELFF.